The 2 T cell receptor beta chains reported below all come from one sample, sequenced in a study of shared clonotypes between healthy human individuals. Clones were read by immunoSEQ multiplex PCR, and TCRdb kept only the in-frame ones, dropping some. The data hold 2 million to 2.5 million clones, with 85% to 95% observed a single time. The sequencing input was naive CD4+ T cells from PBMCs. Subset here: CD45RA+ positively selected. These TCRs come from a man aged 18-30 years in good health. Some clones in this sample may be carry-over from other donors' samples.

The chain combines TRBV10-3 with TRBJ1-1, with a weak D call TRBD1 (6 bases). The CDR3 extends over 15 amino acids. V was trimmed by 5 bases and J by 5 bases, leaving 18 bases between them. CDR1 is ENHRY, CDR2 SYGVKD, per germline. The CDR3 protein is CAISPHLQGRTEAFF. In DNA, the CDR3 is TGTGCCATCAGTCCCCACTTACAGGGAAGGACTGAAGCTTTCTTT.

This rearrangement joins TRBV7-7 to TRBJ2-2; TRBD2 matches 14 bases. The CDR3 length is 19 residues. Germline V gives CDR1 SSHAT, CDR2 FNYEAQ (reference sequence). V lost 5 bases and J lost 5; bases outside the gene matches: 13. CDR3 bases: TGTGCCAGCAGCAAGACTCCGGGACTAGCGGGAGCGGGGACCGGGGAGCTGTTTTTT. Encoded protein: CASSKTPGLAGAGTGELFF.